These 18 T cell receptor beta chains were all obtained from the same sample, sequenced in a study of cytomegalovirus exposure and HLA in healthy donors. The PCR ran on 60 Vbeta and 13 Jbeta primers. TCRdb's table, derived via immunoSEQ multiplex PCR, lists solely in-frame clones and lacks some. The repertoire holds 250,000 or so clones, with about 83% as singletons. Material for sequencing was PBMCs. These receptors were taken from a human donor in good health.

The chain carries TRBV30 and TRBJ2-7; 8 positions match TRBD2. V shed 5 bases, J shed 6 bases, and the junction held 9 bases outside the gene matches. The CDR3 sequence is 13 residues long. Germline assignment: CDR1 GTSNPN and CDR2 SVGIG (reference sequence). This CDR3 reads CAWAEAGVGEQYF. In DNA, the CDR3 is TGTGCCTGGGCGGAAGCGGGAGTAGGCGAGCAGTACTTC.

V gene TRBV7-6 combines with J gene TRBJ2-2, with 7 nucleotides matching TRBD2. The CDR3 is 16 amino acids. With 5 bases clipped from V and 5 bases from J, the junction kept 11 bases outside the gene matches. Germline CDR1 reads SGHVS; CDR2 reads FNYEAQ. The CDR3 nucleotides are TGTGCCAGCAGCCAGGCGATGACTAGCTATACCGGGGAGCTGTTTTTT. This gives the protein CASSQAMTSYTGELFF.

CDR3 in amino acids: CASSYSGPIRGPLHF. CDR3 in DNA: TGTGCCAGCAGTTACTCGGGGCCTATAAGAGGACCCCTCCACTTT. The chain is built from TRBV6-5 and TRBJ1-6, with D possibly matching TRBD1 (5 bases). The CDR3 extends over 15 amino acids. Trimming removed 0 bases at V and 12 bases at J, with 15 bases between. The germline gives CDR1 MNHEY, CDR2 SVGAGI.

The chain joins TRBV2 to TRBJ2-7; 8 nucleotides match TRBD2. The CDR3 totals 14 residues. CDR1 is SNHLY and CDR2 is FYNNEI in the germline V gene. V dropped 5 bases and J dropped 0; count of bases not matched to a gene: 3. CDR3 sequence: CASSRLAHSYEQYF. In DNA form, the CDR3 reads TGTGCCAGCAGTCGACTAGCGCACTCCTACGAGCAGTACTTC.

The genes are TRBV6-5 and TRBJ1-6; TRBD1 matches 10 bases. This CDR3 is built from 15 residues. Per germline, CDR1 MNHEY and CDR2 SVGAGI. With 2 bases clipped from V and 7 bases from J, the junction kept 2 bases outside the gene matches. For the CDR3, the DNA is TGTGCCAGCAGTTACCGGGACAGGGGAAATTCACCCCTCCACTTT. Its protein is CASSYRDRGNSPLHF.

The chain employs TRBV27 and TRBJ2-7, with D possibly being TRBD2 (5 bases). Germline CDR1 and CDR2: MNHEY and SMNVEV (reference sequence). The CDR3 covers 13 residues. Deletions cut 3 bases from V and 5 bases from J, with 11 bases between. CDR3 in DNA: TGTGCCAGCAGTTTTGCGACTATGAACGAGCAGTACTTC. This encodes CASSFATMNEQYF.

The chain uses TRBV29-1 and TRBJ2-2, with unresolved D. The CDR3 covers 14 residues. Trimming cost V 2 bases and J 1 base, with 8 bases left between them. Germline V gene data show CDR1 as SQVTM and CDR2 as ANQGSEA. This CDR3 reads CSVEPQENTGELFF. The CDR3 DNA reads as TGCAGCGTTGAACCGCAGGAGAACACCGGGGAGCTGTTTTTT.

The rearrangement links TRBV12-2 to TRBJ2-5; no check of the table's D call, TRBD2, against the DNA was made. TRBV12-2 is tagged as a pseudogene. There are 20 residues in the CDR3. The CDR3 loop is CASRAAGTLDWVTGGETQYF. The CDR3 bases are TGTGCAAGTCGCGCGGCCGGGACTCTCGACTGGGTAACTGGGGGGGAGACCCAGTACTTC.

The table lists this clone with a count of one. The chain combines TRBV7-9 with TRBJ1-3, with D possibly being TRBD1 (5 bases). The CDR3 is 12 amino acids. The V and J ends lost 3 bases and 8 bases respectively, with 8 bases between them. Germline V gives CDR1 SEHNR, CDR2 FQNEAQ (reference sequence). The CDR3 bases are TGTGCCAGCAGCTTGGGAGGGGACACCATATATTTT. Translated, it gives CASSLGGDTIYF.

The chain combines TRBV5-1 with TRBJ2-7; 11 nucleotides agree with TRBD2. This CDR3 spans 13 amino acids. Per the germline V gene, CDR1 is SGHRS and CDR2 is YFSETQ. V was pared by 5 bases and J by 6 bases, with 4 bases of the junction left unmatched. As DNA, the CDR3 is TGCGCCAGCAGGACTAGCGGGGCCTCCGAGCAGTACTTC. This translates into CASRTSGASEQYF.

The gene calls are TRBV11-3 and TRBJ2-5; unclear D gene. Germline V gene lookup returns CDR1 SGHNT and CDR2 YENEEA. The CDR3 spans 14 residues. The ends were cut back, 0 bases at V and 2 bases at J, with 7 bases in the middle. CDR3 protein: CASSLDPTQETQYF. In DNA form, the CDR3 reads TGTGCCAGCAGCTTAGATCCTACTCAAGAGACCCAGTACTTC.

The V call is TRBV7-9, the J call TRBJ1-2; 9 bases are shared with TRBD1. The CDR3 is made up of 16 amino acids. The V gene end was trimmed by 3 bases and the J gene end by 0 bases; junction bases not matched to a gene: 5. Germline V gene lookup returns CDR1 SEHNR and CDR2 FQNEAQ (reference sequence). The CDR3 spells CASSFTGGTSNYGYTF. The CDR3 region has the DNA TGTGCCAGCAGCTTCACAGGGGGCACTTCTAACTATGGCTACACCTTC.

The CDR3 DNA reads TGCGCCAGCAGCTACTCCGGGACATTGAACACTGAAGCTTTCTTT. Encoded protein: CASSYSGTLNTEAFF. V usage is TRBV5-1 and J usage is TRBJ1-1; possibly TRBD1 for D (6 bases). CDR3 length: 15 amino acids. CDR1 and CDR2 (germline): SGHRS, YFSETQ. The V end lost 3 bases, the J end lost 0 bases, and 12 bases lay between the germline ends.

This clone was seen only once. This rearrangement joins TRBV18 to TRBJ2-1; TRBD2 matches at 9 bases. The CDR3 totals 16 residues. In germline, CDR1 is KGHSH, CDR2 LQKENI. The trim removed 5 bases at V and 6 bases at J, leaving 11 bases unmatched. In nucleotides, the CDR3 is TGTGCCAGCTCATCCGATAGCGGGAGAAGGGGCAATGAGCAGTTCTTC. The encoded protein is CASSSDSGRRGNEQFF.

The J gene is TRBJ2-3, the V gene TRBV28; tentatively, D is TRBD1 (5 bases). CDR1 is MDHEN, CDR2 SYDVKM, per germline. V dropped 2 bases and J dropped 3 bases, with 12 bases sitting between them. The CDR3 runs to 15 residues. The CDR3 DNA follows: TGTGCCAGCAGTTTAGGGGCCAAACCGACAGATACGCAGTATTTT. This codes for CASSLGAKPTDTQYF.

The gene calls are TRBV2 and TRBJ2-3; the D gene is possibly TRBD2 (7 bases). The ends were cut back, 1 base at V and 2 bases at J, with 13 bases in the middle. Germline CDR1 and CDR2: SNHLY and FYNNEI. The CDR3 covers 16 residues. CDR3 bases: TGTGCCAGCAGTGAAGGGCGGGGGCGTGACACAGATACGCAGTATTTT. Its protein product is CASSEGRGRDTDTQYF.

V gene TRBV21-1 combines with J gene TRBJ2-7; TRBD1 reflects the table's D call only, with no check against the DNA. TRBV21-1 is flagged as a pseudogene. There are 15 residues in the CDR3. The CDR3 region has the DNA TGTGCCAGCAGCAAAGAGGTACAGGGCTCCTACGAGCAGTACTTC. Its protein is CASSKEVQGSYEQYF.

The chain links TRBV7-8 to TRBJ2-7; TRBD2 agrees at 8 bases. CDR3 length: 14 amino acids. The V segment lost 4 bases and the J segment 0 bases; nucleotides outside the gene matches: 2. CDR1 is SGHVS, CDR2 FQNEAQ, per germline. The CDR3 DNA reads TGTGCCAGCAGCTCACTAGCGGCCTCCTACGAGCAGTACTTC. Protein: CASSSLAASYEQYF.